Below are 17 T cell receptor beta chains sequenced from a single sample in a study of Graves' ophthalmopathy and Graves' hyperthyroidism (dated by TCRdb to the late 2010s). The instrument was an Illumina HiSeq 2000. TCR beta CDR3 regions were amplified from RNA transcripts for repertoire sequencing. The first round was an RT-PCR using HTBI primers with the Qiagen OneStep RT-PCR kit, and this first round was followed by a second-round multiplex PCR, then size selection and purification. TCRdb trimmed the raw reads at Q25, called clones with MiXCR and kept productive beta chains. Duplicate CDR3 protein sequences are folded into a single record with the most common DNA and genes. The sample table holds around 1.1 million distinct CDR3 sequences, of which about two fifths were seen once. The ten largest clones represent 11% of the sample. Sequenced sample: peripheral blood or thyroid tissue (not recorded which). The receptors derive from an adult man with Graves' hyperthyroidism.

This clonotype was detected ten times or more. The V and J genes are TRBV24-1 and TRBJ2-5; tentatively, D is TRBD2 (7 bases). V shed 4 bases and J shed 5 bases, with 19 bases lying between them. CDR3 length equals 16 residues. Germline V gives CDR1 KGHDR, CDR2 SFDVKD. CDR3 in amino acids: CATSDLGGAGFETQYF. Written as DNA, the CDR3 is TGTGCCACCAGTGACTTGGGGGGGGCCGGGTTTGAGACCCAGTACTTC.

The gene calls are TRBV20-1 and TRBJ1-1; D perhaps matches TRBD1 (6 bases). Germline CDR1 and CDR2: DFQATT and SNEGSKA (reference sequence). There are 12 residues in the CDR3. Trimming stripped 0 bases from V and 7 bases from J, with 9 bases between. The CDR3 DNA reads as TGCAGTGCTAGAGATACAGGGTATGAAGCTTTCTTT. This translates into CSARDTGYEAFF.

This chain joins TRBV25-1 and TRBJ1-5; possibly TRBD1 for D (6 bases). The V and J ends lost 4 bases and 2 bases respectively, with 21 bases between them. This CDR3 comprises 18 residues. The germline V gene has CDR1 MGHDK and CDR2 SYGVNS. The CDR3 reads CASSAPEGGGAGNQPQHF. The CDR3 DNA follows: TGTGCCAGCAGTGCTCCTGAGGGGGGGGGGGCCGGCAATCAGCCCCAGCATTTT. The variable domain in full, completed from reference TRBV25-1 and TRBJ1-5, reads EADIYQTPRYLVIGTGKKITLECSQTMGHDKMYWYQQDPGMELHLIHYSYGVNSTEKGDLSSESTVSRIRTEHFPLTLESARPSHTSQYLCASSAPEGGGAGNQPQHFGDGTRLSIL.

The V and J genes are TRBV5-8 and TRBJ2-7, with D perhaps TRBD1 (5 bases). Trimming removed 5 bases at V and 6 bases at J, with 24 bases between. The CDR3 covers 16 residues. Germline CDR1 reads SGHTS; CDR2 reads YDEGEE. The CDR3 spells CASRTLISGKKGEQYF. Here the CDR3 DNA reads TGTGCCAGCAGGACGCTAATTTCAGGGAAAAAGGGCGAGCAGTACTTC. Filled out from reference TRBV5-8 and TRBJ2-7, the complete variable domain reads EAGVTQSPTHLIKTRGQQATLRCSPISGHTSVYWYQQALGLGLQFLLWYDEGEERNRGNFPPRFSGRQFPNYSSELNVNALELEDSALYLCASRTLISGKKGEQYFGPGTRLTVT.

The CDR3 protein is CASSHKGVPPDEQYF. CDR3 coding DNA: TGTGCCAGCAGCCACAAAGGTGTTCCTCCTGACGAGCAGTACTTC. The J gene is TRBJ2-7, the V gene TRBV28; no firm D call. The germline V and J ends were trimmed by 6 bases and 5 bases, with 20 bases remaining between them. Germline V lookup: CDR1 MDHEN, CDR2 SYDVKM. This CDR3 contains 15 residues.

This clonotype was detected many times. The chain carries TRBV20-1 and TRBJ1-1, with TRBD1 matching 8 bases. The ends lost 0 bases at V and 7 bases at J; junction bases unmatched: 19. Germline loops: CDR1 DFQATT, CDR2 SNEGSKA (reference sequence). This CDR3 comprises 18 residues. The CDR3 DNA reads TGCAGTGCTAGAGAGATGGGCAGGGGGCTGACGATTACCCTTGAAGCTTTCTTT. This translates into CSAREMGRGLTITLEAFF.

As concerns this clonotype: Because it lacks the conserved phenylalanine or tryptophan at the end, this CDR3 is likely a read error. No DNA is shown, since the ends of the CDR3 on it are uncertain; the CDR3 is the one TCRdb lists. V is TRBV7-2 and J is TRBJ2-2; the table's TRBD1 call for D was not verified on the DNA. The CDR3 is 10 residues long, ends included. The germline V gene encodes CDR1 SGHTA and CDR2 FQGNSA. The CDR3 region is CASSPGGALI.

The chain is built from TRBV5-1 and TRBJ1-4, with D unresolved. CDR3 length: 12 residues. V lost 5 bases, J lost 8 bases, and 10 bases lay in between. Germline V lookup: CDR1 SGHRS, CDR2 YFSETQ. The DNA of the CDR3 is TGCGCCAGCAGTCGGGGAAAAGAAAAACTGTTTTTT. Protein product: CASSRGKEKLFF.

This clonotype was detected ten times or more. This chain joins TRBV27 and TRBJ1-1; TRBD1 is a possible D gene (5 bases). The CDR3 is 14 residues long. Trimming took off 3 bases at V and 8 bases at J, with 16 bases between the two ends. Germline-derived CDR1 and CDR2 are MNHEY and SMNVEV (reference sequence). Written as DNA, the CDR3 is TGTGCCAGCAGTTTTCCCCGGGACGATTCAGAAGCTTTCTTT. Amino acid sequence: CASSFPRDDSEAFF.

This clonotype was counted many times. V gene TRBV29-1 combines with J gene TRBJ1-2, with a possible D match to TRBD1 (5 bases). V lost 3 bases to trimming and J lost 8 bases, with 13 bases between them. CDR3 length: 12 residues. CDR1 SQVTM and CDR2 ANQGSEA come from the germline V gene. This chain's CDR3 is CSVEGSTEGYTF. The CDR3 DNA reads TGCAGCGTTGAGGGGTCGACAGAGGGCTACACCTTC.

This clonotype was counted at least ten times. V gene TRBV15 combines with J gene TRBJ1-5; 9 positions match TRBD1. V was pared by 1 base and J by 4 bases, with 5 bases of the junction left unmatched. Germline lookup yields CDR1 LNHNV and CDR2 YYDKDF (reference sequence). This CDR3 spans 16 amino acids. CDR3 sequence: CATSRADRGENQPQHF. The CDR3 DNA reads TGTGCCACCAGCAGAGCAGACAGGGGGGAAAATCAGCCCCAGCATTTT. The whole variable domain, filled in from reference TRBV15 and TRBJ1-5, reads DAMVIQNPRYQVTQFGKPVTLSCSQTLNHNVMYWYQQKSSQAPKLLFHYYDKDFNNEADTPDNFQSRRPNTSFCFLDIRSPGLGDTAMYLCATSRADRGENQPQHFGDGTRLSIL.

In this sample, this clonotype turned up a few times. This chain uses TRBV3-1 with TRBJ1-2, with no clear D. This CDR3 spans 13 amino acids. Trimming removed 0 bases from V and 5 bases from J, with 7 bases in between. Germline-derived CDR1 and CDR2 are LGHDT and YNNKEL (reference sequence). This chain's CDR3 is CASSQERRYGYTF. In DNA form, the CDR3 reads TGTGCCAGCAGCCAAGAACGGAGGTATGGCTACACCTTC. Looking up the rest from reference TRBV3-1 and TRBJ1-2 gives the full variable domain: DTAVSQTPKYLVTQMGNDKSIKCEQNLGHDTMYWYKQDSKKFLKIMFSYNNKELIINETVPNRFSPKSPDKAHLNLHINSLELGDSAVYFCASSQERRYGYTFGSGTRLTVV.

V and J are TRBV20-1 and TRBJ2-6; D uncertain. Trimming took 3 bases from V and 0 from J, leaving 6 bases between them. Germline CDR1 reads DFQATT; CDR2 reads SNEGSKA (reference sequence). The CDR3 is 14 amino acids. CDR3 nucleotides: TGCAGTGCTAGGGTGATCTCTGGGGCCAACGTCCTGACTTTC. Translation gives CSARVISGANVLTF.

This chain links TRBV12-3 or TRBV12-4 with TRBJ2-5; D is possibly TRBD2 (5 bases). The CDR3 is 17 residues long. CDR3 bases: TGTGCTAGTGGTTTGTGGCCCCCCGAGGGTGTTCAAGAGACCCAGTACTTC. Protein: CASGLWPPEGVQETQYF.

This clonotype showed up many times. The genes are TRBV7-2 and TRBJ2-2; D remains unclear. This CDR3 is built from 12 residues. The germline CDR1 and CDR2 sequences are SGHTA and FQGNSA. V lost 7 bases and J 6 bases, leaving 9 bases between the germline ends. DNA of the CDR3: TGTGCCAGCACCCTAAAGCCCGGGGAGCTGTTTTTT. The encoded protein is CASTLKPGELFF.

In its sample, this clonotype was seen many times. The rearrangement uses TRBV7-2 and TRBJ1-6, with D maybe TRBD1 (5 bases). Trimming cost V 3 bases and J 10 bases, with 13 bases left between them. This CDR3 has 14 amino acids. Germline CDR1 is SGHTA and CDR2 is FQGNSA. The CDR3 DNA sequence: TGTGCCAGCAGCTTTCCCAGGGCCCTATCACCCCTCCACTTT. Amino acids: CASSFPRALSPLHF.

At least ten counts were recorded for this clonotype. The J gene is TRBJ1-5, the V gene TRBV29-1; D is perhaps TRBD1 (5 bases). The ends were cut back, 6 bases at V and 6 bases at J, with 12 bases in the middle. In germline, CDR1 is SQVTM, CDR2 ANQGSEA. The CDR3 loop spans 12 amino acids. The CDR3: CSVSRDGQPQHF. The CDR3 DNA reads TGCAGCGTCAGCAGGGATGGTCAGCCCCAGCATTTT.